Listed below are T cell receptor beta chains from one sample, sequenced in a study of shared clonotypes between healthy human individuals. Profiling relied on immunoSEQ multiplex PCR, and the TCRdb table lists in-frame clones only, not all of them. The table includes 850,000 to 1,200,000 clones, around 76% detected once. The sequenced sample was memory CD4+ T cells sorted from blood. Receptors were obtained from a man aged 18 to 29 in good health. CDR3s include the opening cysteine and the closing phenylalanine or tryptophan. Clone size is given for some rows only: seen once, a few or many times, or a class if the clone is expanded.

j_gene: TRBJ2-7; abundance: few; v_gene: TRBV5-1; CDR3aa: CASSLDPAGEQYF
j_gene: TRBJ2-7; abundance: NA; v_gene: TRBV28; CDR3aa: CASSSGTVLFEGQYF
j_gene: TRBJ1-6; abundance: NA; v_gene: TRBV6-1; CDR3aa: CASSRDSQDHLHF
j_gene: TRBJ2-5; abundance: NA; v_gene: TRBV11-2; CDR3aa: CASSLGEQGWAETQYF
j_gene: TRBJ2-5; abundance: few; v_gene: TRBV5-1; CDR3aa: CASSLGGGETQYF
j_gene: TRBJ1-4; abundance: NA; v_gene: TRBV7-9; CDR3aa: CASSLSGGAEKLFF
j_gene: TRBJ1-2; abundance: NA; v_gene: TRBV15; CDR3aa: CATSKGRKDYGYTF
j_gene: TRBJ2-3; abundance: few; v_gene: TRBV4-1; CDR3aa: CASSQPQGTDTQYF
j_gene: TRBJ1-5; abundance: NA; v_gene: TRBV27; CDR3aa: CASSGTSNQPQHF
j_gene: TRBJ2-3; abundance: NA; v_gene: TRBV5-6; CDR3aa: CASSLVISSDTQYF
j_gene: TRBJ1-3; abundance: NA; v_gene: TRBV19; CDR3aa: CASAGRKPSTGNTIYF
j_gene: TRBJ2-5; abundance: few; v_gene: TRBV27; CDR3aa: CASSLSLAGPGETQYF
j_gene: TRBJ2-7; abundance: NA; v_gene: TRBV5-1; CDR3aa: CASSTGTGRDEQYF
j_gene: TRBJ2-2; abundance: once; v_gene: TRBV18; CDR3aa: CASSPIGGLNTGELFF
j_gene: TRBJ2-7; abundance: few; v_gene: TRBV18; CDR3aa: CASSPASLEQYF
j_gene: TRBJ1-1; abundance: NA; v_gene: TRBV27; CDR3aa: CASRRVSLDTEAFF
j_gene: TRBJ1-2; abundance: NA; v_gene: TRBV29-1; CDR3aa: CSVEDGSPGYGYTF
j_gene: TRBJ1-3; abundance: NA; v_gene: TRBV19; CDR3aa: CASSIPGSSGNTIYF
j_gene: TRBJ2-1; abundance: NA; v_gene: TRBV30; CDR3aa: CAWSLGPNYNEQFF
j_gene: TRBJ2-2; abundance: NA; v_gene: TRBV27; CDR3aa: CASTSPGIGTGELFF
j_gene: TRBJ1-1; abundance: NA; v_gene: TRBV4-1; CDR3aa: CASSPWTDPMNTEAFF
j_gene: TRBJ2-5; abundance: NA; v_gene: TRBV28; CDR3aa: CASNRELQETQYF
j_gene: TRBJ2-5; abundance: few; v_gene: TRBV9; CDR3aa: CASSVGNRAEETQYF
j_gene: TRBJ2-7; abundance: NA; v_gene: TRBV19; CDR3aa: CASSAPGDSYEQYF
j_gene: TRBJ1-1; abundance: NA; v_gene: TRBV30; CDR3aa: CAWSVQGPIEAFF
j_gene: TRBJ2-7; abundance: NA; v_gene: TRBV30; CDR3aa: CAWSVQGPYEQYF
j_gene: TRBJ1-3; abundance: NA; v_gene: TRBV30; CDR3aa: CAWSVGTDRNTIYF
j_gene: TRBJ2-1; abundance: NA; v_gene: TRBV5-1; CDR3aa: CASSLRPTGGSGEQFF
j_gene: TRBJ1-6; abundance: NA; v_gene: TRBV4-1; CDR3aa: CASSRIFSGQPNSPLHF
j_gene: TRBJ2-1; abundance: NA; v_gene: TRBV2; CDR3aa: CASMLGYEFHEQFF
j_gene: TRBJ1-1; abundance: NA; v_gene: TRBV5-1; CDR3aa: CASSPGLHRGTEAFF
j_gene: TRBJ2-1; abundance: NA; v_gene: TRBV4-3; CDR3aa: CASSQDRRKSYEQFF
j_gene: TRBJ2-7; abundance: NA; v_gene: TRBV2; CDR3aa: CASSRTRSSYEQYF
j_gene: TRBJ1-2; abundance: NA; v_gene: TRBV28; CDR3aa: CASSFPGTRLYGYTF
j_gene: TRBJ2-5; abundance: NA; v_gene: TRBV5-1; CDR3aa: CASSLARQDETQYF
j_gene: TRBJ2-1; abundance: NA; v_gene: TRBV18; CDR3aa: CASSPPLAGGYNEQFF
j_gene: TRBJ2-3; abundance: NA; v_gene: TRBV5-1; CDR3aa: CASSLALAGQATDTQYF
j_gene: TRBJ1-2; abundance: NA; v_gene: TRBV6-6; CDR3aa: CASSFPPSGARGYTF
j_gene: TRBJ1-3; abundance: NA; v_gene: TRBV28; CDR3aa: CASSLEVGKSSGNTIYF
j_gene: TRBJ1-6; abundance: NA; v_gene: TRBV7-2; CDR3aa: CARMSTGQGGVALHF
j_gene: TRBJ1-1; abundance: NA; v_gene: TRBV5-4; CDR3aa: CASSSPGGNTEAFF
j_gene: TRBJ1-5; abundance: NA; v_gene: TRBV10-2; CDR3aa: CASSGVGTGGFSNQPQHF
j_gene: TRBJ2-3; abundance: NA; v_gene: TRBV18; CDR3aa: CASSFRAPGREDTQYF
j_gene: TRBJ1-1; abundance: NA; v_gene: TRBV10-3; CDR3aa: CATHRERETEAFF
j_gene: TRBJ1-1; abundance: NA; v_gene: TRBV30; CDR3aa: CAWQTGYGTEAFF
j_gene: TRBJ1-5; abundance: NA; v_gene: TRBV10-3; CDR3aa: CAIKRDSNQPQHF
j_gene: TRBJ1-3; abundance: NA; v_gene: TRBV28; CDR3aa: CASSLRSGMNTIYF
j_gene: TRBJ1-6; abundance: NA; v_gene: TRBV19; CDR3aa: CASGMVQPNSPLHF
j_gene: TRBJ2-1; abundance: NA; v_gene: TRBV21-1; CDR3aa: CASSLRADNEQFF
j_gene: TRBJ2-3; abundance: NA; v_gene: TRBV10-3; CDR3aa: CAISESGTDTQYF